The 25 T cell receptor beta chains below all came from one sample that was sequenced in a study of T cells in Graves' hyperthyroidism and ophthalmopathy. Amplification of TCR beta CDR3 regions was performed using RNA transcripts as template. An initial round of RT-PCR targeting the TCR CDR3 relied on the HTBI primer set. TCRdb re-analysed the multiplex PCR reads in MiXCR, keeping a single row per CDR3 protein. The sample carries about 540,000 distinct CDR3 sequences, around 45% recorded once. The specimen was peripheral blood or thyroid tissue (not recorded which). The receptors were gathered from a woman aged 18-29 years with Graves' hyperthyroidism.

This clonotype occurred many times. The rearrangement joins TRBV18 to TRBJ1-5; unclear D gene. There are 14 residues in the CDR3. CDR1 and CDR2 (germline): KGHSH, LQKENI. Trimming cost V 8 bases and J 3 bases, with 14 bases left between them. CDR3 sequence: CASSPPGSNQPQHF. The DNA for the CDR3 is TGTGCCAGCAGCCCGCCGGGTTCCAATCAGCCCCAGCATTTT. The whole variable domain, remainder taken from reference TRBV18 and TRBJ1-5, is NAGVMQNPRHLVRRRGQEARLRCSPMKGHSHVYWYRQLPEEGLKFMVYLQKENIIDESGMPKERFSAEFPKEGPSILRIQQVVRGDSAAYFCASSPPGSNQPQHFGDGTRLSIL.

V usage is TRBV29-1 and J usage is TRBJ1-2, with D tentatively TRBD1 (5 bases). The V end was cut by 3 bases, the J end by 2 bases, with 13 bases between. Germline V gene sequence: CDR1 SQVTM, CDR2 ANQGSEA. CDR3 length: 14 amino acids. The CDR3 protein is CSVDQGPGNYGYTF. CDR3 DNA sequence: TGCAGCGTTGACCAGGGTCCGGGCAACTATGGCTACACCTTC.

The chain recombines TRBV7-2 with TRBJ2-5, with D perhaps TRBD1 or TRBD2 (6 bases each). In germline, CDR1 is SGHTA, CDR2 FQGNSA. There are 14 residues in the CDR3. The ends were cut back, 5 bases at V and 5 bases at J, with 15 bases in the middle. The CDR3 nucleotides are TGTGCCAGCAGCCCTTACGGGGGCGACGAGACCCAGTACTTC. It translates to CASSPYGGDETQYF.

The rearrangement joins TRBV29-1 to TRBJ2-7, with D possibly being TRBD2 (5 bases). CDR3 length: 12 amino acids. Trimming stripped 1 base from V and 5 bases from J, with 9 bases between. In germline, CDR1 is SQVTM, CDR2 ANQGSEA. Written as DNA, the CDR3 is TGCAGCGTTGAAGTATCCGGGGACGAGCAGTACTTC. Its protein product is CSVEVSGDEQYF.

This clonotype was counted a few times. J is TRBJ1-5 and V is TRBV6-6; weak D call: TRBD1 (6 bases). The V gene lost 2 bases and the J gene lost 1 base, with 12 bases spanning the gap. The CDR3 is made up of 16 amino acids. Germline assignment: CDR1 MNHNY and CDR2 SVGAGI (reference sequence). The CDR3 loop is CASSYLDRISNQPQHF. Written as DNA, the CDR3 is TGTGCCAGCAGTTACCTTGACAGGATAAGCAATCAGCCCCAGCATTTT.

DNA of the CDR3: TGTGCCAGCTCCCAACTCCAAAAGCTCGGGAAGACCCAGCATTTT. Protein sequence: CASSQLQKLGKTQHF. The genes are TRBV2 and TRBJ1-5; D is unclear. This CDR3 is built from 15 residues. V lost 8 bases, J lost 11 bases, and 25 bases lay in between. Germline assignment: CDR1 SNHLY and CDR2 FYNNEI.

This clonotype was seen at least ten times. The genes are TRBV2 and TRBJ2-2; 8 nucleotides line up with TRBD2. Germline CDR1 SNHLY, CDR2 FYNNEI. This CDR3 contains 15 residues. With 3 bases clipped from V and 7 bases from J, the junction kept 7 bases outside the gene matches. The CDR3 protein is CASSDDAGGGGELFF. CDR3 nucleotides: TGTGCCAGCAGTGACGATGCGGGAGGCGGCGGGGAGCTGTTTTTT.

The chain joins TRBV6-2 or TRBV6-3 to TRBJ1-1; D remains ambiguous. Germline CDR1 and CDR2: MNHEY and SVGEGT. V lost 11 bases and J 0 bases, leaving 13 bases between the germline ends. This CDR3 spans 13 amino acids. The CDR3 DNA follows: TGTGCCGCCCGCGCGGAGATGAACACTGAAGCTTTCTTT. Residues: CAARAEMNTEAFF.

In this sample, this clonotype turned up many times. V gene TRBV24-1 combines with J gene TRBJ1-2, with D perhaps TRBD1 (5 bases). The V gene's germline CDR1 is KGHDR and CDR2 SFDVKD. Trimming removed 1 base from V and 7 bases from J, with 12 bases in between. The CDR3 loop spans 14 amino acids. CDR3 amino acids: CATSDFGDSSGYTF. The CDR3 region has the DNA TGTGCCACCAGTGATTTTGGAGACAGCTCTGGCTACACCTTC.

This clonotype has at least ten counts. V usage is TRBV2 and J usage is TRBJ1-6, with 7 nucleotides matching TRBD1. The trim removed 4 bases at V and 0 bases at J, leaving 6 bases unmatched. CDR3 length: 17 residues. Germline CDR1 SNHLY, CDR2 FYNNEI. DNA of the CDR3: TGTGCCAGCAGTGGAGGGGGCAGAAGCTCCTATAATTCACCCCTCCACTTT. It encodes CASSGGGRSSYNSPLHF.

The V and J genes are TRBV5-6 and TRBJ2-7, with a weak D call TRBD1 (6 bases). CDR1 is SGHDT and CDR2 is YYEEEE in the germline V gene. This CDR3 contains 14 residues. With 9 bases removed from V and 2 bases from J, the gap between germline ends came to 18 bases. In DNA, the CDR3 is TGTGCCACCTGCACCAGGGACAATACCTACGAGCAGTACTTC. Amino acid sequence: CATCTRDNTYEQYF.

Turning to this clonotype: An end of the junction differs from the germline gene, which may be a read error. The chain employs TRBV7-2 and TRBJ1-1; 7 bases are a match to TRBD1. This CDR3 comprises 14 residues. Germline CDR1 and CDR2: SGHTA and FQGNSA. CDR3 in amino acids: CASGDRAKNTEAFF. Here the CDR3 DNA reads TGCGCCAGCGGAGACAGGGCCAAGAACACTGAGGCTTTCTTT. Combining the CDR3 with reference TRBV7-2 and TRBJ1-1 gives the whole variable domain GAGVSQSPSNKVTEKGKDVELRCDPISGHTALYWYRQSLGQGLEFLIYFQGNSAPDKSGLPSDRFSAERTGGSVSTLTIQRTQQEDSAVYLCASGDRAKNTEAFFGQGTRLTVV.

The rearrangement links TRBV24-1 to TRBJ2-5; 9 bases fit TRBD2. Germline V gene lookup returns CDR1 KGHDR and CDR2 SFDVKD. Unmatched junction bases numbered 10, after V lost 7 bases and J lost 11 bases. This CDR3 region has 13 residues. CDR3 bases: TGTGCCACCAGGACTAGCGGTTTCGGGGAGCAGTACTTC. It yields the protein CATRTSGFGEQYF.

This clonotype was counted many times. The rearrangement links TRBV24-1 to TRBJ2-7; D is unclear. The ends were cut back, 3 bases at V and 3 bases at J, with 14 bases in the middle. In germline, CDR1 is KGHDR, CDR2 SFDVKD. The CDR3 is 15 amino acids. The CDR3 is CATSDPTALHYEQYF. The CDR3 DNA reads as TGTGCCACCAGTGATCCTACAGCCCTCCACTACGAGCAGTACTTC.

This clonotype was observed many times. The CDR3 sequence is CASTPGGYYEQYF. CDR3 nucleotides: TGTGCCAGCACCCCGGGCGGTTACTACGAGCAGTACTTC. The rearrangement joins TRBV12-3 or TRBV12-4 to TRBJ2-7; D is undetermined. The CDR3 consists of 13 residues. V lost 7 bases to trimming and J lost 3 bases, with 13 bases between them.

Of note for this clonotype: Mismatch with germline at one junction end may stem from a read error. The chain links TRBV6-5 to TRBJ1-5; no clear D. The CDR3 covers 12 residues. Germline CDR1 and CDR2: MNHEY and SVGAGI. The CDR3 DNA reads as TGTGGCAGCTCGGGTAGCAATCAGCCCCAGCATTTT. Translation: CGSSGSNQPQHF.

The chain recombines TRBV5-6 with TRBJ1-2; unclear D gene. The germline V gene has CDR1 SGHDT and CDR2 YYEEEE. Deletions cut 0 bases from V and 3 bases from J, with 12 bases between. CDR3 length: 15 residues. The CDR3 coding sequence is TGTGCCAGCAGCTTGGATATGGGATTGGACTATGGCTACACCTTC. It is translated as CASSLDMGLDYGYTF.

A word on this clonotype: The junction does not match germline at one end; this may be a read error. The chain links TRBV7-2 to TRBJ2-3; 12 bases fit TRBD2. From germline, CDR1 is SGHTA and CDR2 FQGNSA. This CDR3 has 16 residues. The CDR3 spells CASSLTSGRRTDTQYF. In DNA, the CDR3 is TGCGCCAGCAGCCTCACTAGCGGGAGGCGCACAGATACGCAGTATTTT.

This clonotype was counted at least ten times. The chain combines TRBV12-3 or TRBV12-4 with TRBJ1-1; D gene uncertain. CDR3 size: 11 residues. Trimming removed 2 bases from V and 6 bases from J, with 4 bases in between. The chain's CDR3 is CASSLSAEAFF. The CDR3 DNA reads TGTGCCAGCAGTTTATCGGCTGAAGCTTTCTTT.

The V gene is TRBV29-1, the J gene TRBJ1-2; D is uncertain. The V gene's germline CDR1 is SQVTM and CDR2 ANQGSEA. Trimming shortened V by 5 bases and J by 6 bases, and 22 bases separated the two germline ends. The length of the CDR3 is 15 residues. CDR3 DNA: TGCAGCGTTAGTGGTGGCGGGAGAGGTTCACATGGCTACACCTTC. This sequence encodes CSVSGGGRGSHGYTF.

V usage is TRBV24-1 and J usage is TRBJ1-2, with 8 nucleotides matching TRBD1. CDR1 is KGHDR and CDR2 is SFDVKD in the germline V gene. This CDR3 has 16 residues. Losses at the gene ends were 4 bases for V and 0 bases for J; bases not matched to a gene: 6. The DNA for the CDR3 is TGTGCCACCAGTGACAGGGGGCGCGGAGCTAACTATGGCTACACCTTC. Translation: CATSDRGRGANYGYTF.

The V gene is TRBV9, the J gene TRBJ2-7; tentatively, D is TRBD2 (6 bases). The V end lost 3 bases, the J end lost 0 bases, and 16 bases lay between the germline ends. Germline V gene lookup returns CDR1 SGDLS and CDR2 YYNGEE. CDR3 length: 16 amino acids. The DNA for the CDR3 is TGTGCCAGCAGCGCTCACGCGGGACGCAACTCCTACGAGCAGTACTTC. Translated, it gives CASSAHAGRNSYEQYF.

This chain connects TRBV9 to TRBJ2-7; the D gene is possibly TRBD2 (5 bases). Between the trimmed V and J ends, which lost 0 bases and 2 bases, there was a span of 9 bases. The CDR3 runs 14 residues. Germline lookup yields CDR1 SGDLS and CDR2 YYNGEE. As DNA, the CDR3 is TGTGCCAGCAGCGTAGCTACCGGGACCTACGAGCAGTACTTC. Translation: CASSVATGTYEQYF.

Ten or more counts support this clonotype. The rearrangement links TRBV3-1 to TRBJ2-7; TRBD1 matches at 7 bases. This CDR3 region has 15 residues. Germline V gives CDR1 LGHDT, CDR2 YNNKEL (reference sequence). V dropped 0 bases and J dropped 3; count of bases not matched to a gene: 5. As DNA, the CDR3 is TGTGCCAGCAGCCAAGACCACAGGGGTCACTACGAGCAGTACTTC. This gives the protein CASSQDHRGHYEQYF.

Comment on this clonotype: One end of the junction fails to match germline, which may point to a read error. The genes are TRBV29-1 and TRBJ2-2; D gene unclear. This CDR3 is 13 amino acids long. Germline V gene lookup returns CDR1 SQVTM and CDR2 ANQGSEA. This CDR3 reads CSVDGQNTRELFF. The CDR3 DNA reads TGCAGCGTCGACGGGCAGAACACCAGGGAGCTGTTTTTT.